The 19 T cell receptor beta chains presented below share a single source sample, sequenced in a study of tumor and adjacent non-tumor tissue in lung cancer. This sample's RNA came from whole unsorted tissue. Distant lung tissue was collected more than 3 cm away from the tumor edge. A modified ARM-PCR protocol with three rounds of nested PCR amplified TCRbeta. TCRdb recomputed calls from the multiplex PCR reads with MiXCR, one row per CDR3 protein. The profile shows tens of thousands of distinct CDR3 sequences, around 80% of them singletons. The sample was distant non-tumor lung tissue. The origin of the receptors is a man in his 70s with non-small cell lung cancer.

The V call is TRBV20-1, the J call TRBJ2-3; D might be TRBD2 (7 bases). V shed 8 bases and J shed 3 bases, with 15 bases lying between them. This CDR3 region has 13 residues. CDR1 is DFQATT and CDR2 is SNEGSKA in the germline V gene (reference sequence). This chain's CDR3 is CSTRGEGTDTQYF. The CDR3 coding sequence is TGCAGTACGAGGGGGGAGGGTACAGATACGCAGTATTTT.

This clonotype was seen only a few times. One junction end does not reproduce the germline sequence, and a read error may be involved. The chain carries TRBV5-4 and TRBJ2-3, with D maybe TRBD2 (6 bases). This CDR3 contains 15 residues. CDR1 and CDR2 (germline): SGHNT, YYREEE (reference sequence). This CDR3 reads CASNLFGGFTDTQYF. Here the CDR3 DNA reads TGTGCCAGCAACTTGTTCGGGGGATTTACAGATACGCAGTATTTT.

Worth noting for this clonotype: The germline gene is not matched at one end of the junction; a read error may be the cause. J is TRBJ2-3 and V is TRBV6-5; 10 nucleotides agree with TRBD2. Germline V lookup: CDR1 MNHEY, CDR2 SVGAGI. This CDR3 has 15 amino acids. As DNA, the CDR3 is TGTGCCAGCAGATTAACTAGCGGGAACACAGTTACGCAGTATTTT. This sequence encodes CASRLTSGNTVTQYF.

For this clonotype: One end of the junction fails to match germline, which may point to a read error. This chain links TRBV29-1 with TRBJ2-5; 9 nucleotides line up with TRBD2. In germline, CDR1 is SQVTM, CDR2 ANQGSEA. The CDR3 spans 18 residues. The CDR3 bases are TGCAGCATTGAATTCTATTGGACTAGCGAGGGGAAAAAAGAGACCCAGTACTTC. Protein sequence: CSIEFYWTSEGKKETQYF.

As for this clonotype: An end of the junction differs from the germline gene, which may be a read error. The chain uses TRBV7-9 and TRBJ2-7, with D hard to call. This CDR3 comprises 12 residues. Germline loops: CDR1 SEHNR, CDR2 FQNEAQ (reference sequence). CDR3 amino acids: CASSSDLTTKYF. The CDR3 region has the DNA TGTGCCAGCAGCTCCGACTTGACAACAAAGTACTTT.

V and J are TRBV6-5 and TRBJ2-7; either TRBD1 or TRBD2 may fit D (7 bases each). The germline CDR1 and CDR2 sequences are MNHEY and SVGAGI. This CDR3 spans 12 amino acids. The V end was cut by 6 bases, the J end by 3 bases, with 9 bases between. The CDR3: CASSRGGYEQYF. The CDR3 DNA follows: TGTGCCAGCAGCAGGGGGGGCTACGAGCAGTACTTC.

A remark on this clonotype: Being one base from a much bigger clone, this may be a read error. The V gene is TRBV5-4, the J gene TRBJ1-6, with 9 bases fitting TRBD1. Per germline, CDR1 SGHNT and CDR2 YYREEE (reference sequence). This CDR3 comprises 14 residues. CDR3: CANSYDRGNSPLHF. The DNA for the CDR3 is TGTGCCAACAGCTACGACAGGGGGAATTCACCCCTCCACTTT.

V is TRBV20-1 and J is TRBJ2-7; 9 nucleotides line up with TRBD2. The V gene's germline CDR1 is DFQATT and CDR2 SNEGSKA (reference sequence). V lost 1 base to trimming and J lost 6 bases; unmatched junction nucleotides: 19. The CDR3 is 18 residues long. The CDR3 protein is CSARAIFKAGLASFEQYF. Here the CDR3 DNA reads TGCAGTGCTAGAGCCATATTTAAGGCGGGACTAGCCAGCTTCGAGCAGTACTTC.

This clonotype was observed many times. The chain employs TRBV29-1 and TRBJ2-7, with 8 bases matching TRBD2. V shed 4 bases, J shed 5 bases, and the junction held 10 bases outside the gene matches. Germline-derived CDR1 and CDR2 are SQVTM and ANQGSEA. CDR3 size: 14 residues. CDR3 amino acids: CSVVRRGAGDEQYF. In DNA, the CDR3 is TGCAGCGTTGTGAGGCGGGGGGCCGGCGACGAGCAGTACTTC.

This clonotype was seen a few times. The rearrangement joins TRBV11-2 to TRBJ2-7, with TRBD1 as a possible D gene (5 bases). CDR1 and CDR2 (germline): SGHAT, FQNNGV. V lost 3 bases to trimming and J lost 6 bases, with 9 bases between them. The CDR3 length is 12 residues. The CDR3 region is CASSLDKVEQYF. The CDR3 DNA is TGTGCCAGCAGCTTGGACAAGGTCGAGCAGTACTTC.

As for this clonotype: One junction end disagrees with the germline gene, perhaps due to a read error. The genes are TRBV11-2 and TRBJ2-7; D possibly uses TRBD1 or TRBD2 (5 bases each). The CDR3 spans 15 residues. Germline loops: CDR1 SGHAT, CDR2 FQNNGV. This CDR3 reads CASRLDQGATYEQYF. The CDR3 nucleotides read TGTGCCAGCCGCTTAGATCAGGGAGCCACCTACGAGCAGTACTTC.

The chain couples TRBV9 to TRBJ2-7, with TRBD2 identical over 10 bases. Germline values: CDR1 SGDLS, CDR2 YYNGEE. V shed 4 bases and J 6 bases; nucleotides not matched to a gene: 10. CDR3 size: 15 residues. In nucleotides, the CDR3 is TGTGCCAGCAGCTTAGAGCCTAGCGGGAGTTTCGAGCAGTACTTC. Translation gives CASSLEPSGSFEQYF.

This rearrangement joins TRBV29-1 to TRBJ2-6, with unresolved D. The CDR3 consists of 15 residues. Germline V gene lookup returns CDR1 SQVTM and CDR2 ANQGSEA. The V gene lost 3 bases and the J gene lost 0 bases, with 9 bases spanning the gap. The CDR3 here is CSVDLLDSGANVLTF. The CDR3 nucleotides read TGCAGCGTTGACTTATTGGACTCTGGGGCCAACGTCCTGACTTTC.

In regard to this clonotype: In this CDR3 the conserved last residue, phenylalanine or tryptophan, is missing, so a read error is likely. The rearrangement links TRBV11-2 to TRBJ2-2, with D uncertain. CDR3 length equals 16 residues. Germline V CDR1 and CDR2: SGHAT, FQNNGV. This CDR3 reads CASILVVTEVAGELFI. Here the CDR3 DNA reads TGTGCCAGCATCTTAGTGGTCACAGAGGTTGCCGGGGAGCTGTTTATT.

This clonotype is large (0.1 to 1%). DNA of the CDR3: TGTGCCAGCAGCCCAAGACAGGGAGCCACAGATACGCAGTATTTT. Its translation: CASSPRQGATDTQYF. The chain has TRBV11-3 and TRBJ2-3, with 7 bases that match TRBD1. Losses at the gene ends were 5 bases for V and 2 bases for J; bases not matched to a gene: 7. Per the germline V gene, CDR1 is SGHNT and CDR2 is YENEEA. This CDR3 has 15 residues.

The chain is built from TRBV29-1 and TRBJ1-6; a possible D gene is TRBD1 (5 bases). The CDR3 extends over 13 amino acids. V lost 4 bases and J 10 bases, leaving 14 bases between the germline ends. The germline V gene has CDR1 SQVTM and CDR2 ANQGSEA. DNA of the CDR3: TGCAGCGTTGGTCTGGTCAGGACATCACCCCTCCACTTT. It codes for CSVGLVRTSPLHF.

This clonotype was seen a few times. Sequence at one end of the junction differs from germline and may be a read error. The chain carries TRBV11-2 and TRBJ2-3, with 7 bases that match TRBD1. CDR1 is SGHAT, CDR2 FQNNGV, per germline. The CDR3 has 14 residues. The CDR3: CASSSQGFSDKRYF. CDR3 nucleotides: TGTGCCAGTAGCTCACAGGGGTTCTCAGATAAGCGGTATTTT.

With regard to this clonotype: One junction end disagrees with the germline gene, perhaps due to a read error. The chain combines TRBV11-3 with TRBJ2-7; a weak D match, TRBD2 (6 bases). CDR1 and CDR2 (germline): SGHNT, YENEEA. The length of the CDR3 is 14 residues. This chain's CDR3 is CASSSMTGAYEQNF. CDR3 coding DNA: TGTGCCAGCAGTTCAATGACGGGAGCCTACGAGCAGAACTTC.

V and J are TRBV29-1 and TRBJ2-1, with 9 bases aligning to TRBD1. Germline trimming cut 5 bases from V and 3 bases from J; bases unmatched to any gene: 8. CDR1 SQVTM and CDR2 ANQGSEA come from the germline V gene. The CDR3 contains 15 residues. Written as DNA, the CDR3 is TGCAGCGTTACCAACTGGACAGGGGTCTACAATGAGCAGTTCTTC. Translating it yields CSVTNWTGVYNEQFF.